This TCR beta chain came from a study of T cell responses to AZD1222 COVID-19 vaccine. Findings and limits, study-wide: Samples come after the peak T cell response, not at day 14. At baseline, just 6 or 7 AZD1222 recipients tested seropositive.

Germline V gives CDR1 WSHSY, CDR2 SAAADI. The CDR3 runs 14 residues. V was shortened by 4 bases and J by 2 bases, with 10 bases between the two germline ends. Second doses that came at about 4 or about 12 weeks were put together. Measured with immunoSEQ multiplex PCR; TCRdb has only the in-frame clones, and not every one. The table includes roughly 120,000 clones, roughly 92% detected once. Concerning this clone: The target antigen is unknown.

Sequencing was performed on peripheral blood, taken 28 days after the second AZD1222 dose. This receptor was identified in an adult who received the AZD1222 COVID-19 vaccine. J is TRBJ2-3 and V is TRBV10-2; possibly TRBD1 for D (5 bases). The CDR3 nucleotides read TGCGCCAGCAGTGGACAGCGTTTCACAGATACGCAGTATTTT. Translated, it gives CASSGQRFTDTQYF.